This T cell receptor beta chain was identified during a study of identical twins. This clonotype has just a few counts. Antigen unknown. This CDR3 is built from 11 residues. CDR1 and CDR2 from the germline V gene are MNHEY and SVGEGT. V dropped 8 bases and J dropped 7 bases, with 9 bases sitting between them. The authors used template switching to add a universal primer site and gave cDNA unique molecular identifiers. TCRdb ran MiXCR on the 5' RACE reads and lists one entry per CDR3 protein. The sample includes 540,000 or so distinct CDR3 sequences, about a fifth seen only once; the top ten take 0.48%. Whole-study results and caveats: Less excess twin sharing appeared in beta out-of-frame sequences. Compared with unrelated sharing, twin-shared out-of-frame alpha sequences had more low-probability sequences.

The sample also formed part of further work on yellow fever vaccine responses in identical twins. That investigation notes: The authors reported partly convergent, partly personalized vaccine responses in identical twins.

This clonotype was sampled from a woman between 18 and 29 years old in good health. Sequencing was carried out using CD4+ T cells sorted from blood. The chain employs TRBV6-2 or TRBV6-3 and TRBJ2-1; D possibly uses TRBD1 or TRBD2 (6 bases each). The CDR3 nucleotides read TGTGCCAGCGGAGGGGGAAATGAGCAGTTCTTC. Protein product: CASGGGNEQFF.